This section outlines one T cell receptor (beta chain) sequence together with its context. Its antigen is still unknown. From germline, CDR1 is SGHRS and CDR2 YFSETQ. V lost 0 bases, J lost 4 bases, and 4 bases lay in between. The CDR3 runs to 12 residues. The method was immunoSEQ multiplex PCR; TCRdb's version includes in-frame clones alone and lacks a portion of them. In the table there are under 150,000 clones, around 94% of which are singletons. This entry comes from a study of siplizumab effects on memory and regulatory T cells. Study conclusions and caveats: Treatment with siplizumab left mappable alloreactive CD4+ clones averaging approximately 69% Treg-derived, compared with around 26% in controls. Suppressive activity of Tregs proliferating in siplizumab cultures remained unconfirmed. Major contributors to the alloresponse seemed to be naive T cells, which also appeared more diverse than memory cells. Sequences below about 10^-5 frequency were poorly captured. As a result, only a minor fraction of alloreactive clones mapped to unstimulated subsets.

Specimen: non-Treg CD4+ T cells sorted from blood. The sequence was collected from a human donor in good health. The J gene is TRBJ1-2, the V gene TRBV5-1; D is ambiguous. As DNA, the CDR3 is TGCGCCAGCAGCTTGGGGGTCTATGGCTACACCTTC. Protein product: CASSLGVYGYTF.